This record looks at one T cell receptor beta chain sequence and its context. What it recognizes is unknown. With 60 Vbeta and 13 Jbeta primers, the PCR was carried out. Repertoires were generated with immunoSEQ multiplex PCR, while TCRdb's copy carries only in-frame clones and drops some. The repertoire holds some 170,000 clones, with 75% to 85% as singletons. The data were taken from a study of cytomegalovirus exposure and HLA in healthy donors. The study's findings and limits: Under in vitro conditions, three CMV-associated chains were confirmed as specific for CMV antigens.

The CDR3 consists of 15 residues. V was clipped by 3 bases and J by 0 bases, with 10 bases between them. The germline CDR1 and CDR2 sequences are SGHNT and YYREEE (reference sequence). Sample: PBMCs. This TCR derives from a woman aged 18 to 35 in good health and CMV-seropositive. The V gene is TRBV5-4, the J gene TRBJ2-1; the D gene is possibly TRBD2 (6 bases). CDR3 bases: TGTGCCAGCAGCTCTGGGACTGACTCCTACAATGAGCAGTTCTTC. Its translation: CASSSGTDSYNEQFF. Complete variable domain (other parts from reference TRBV5-4 and TRBJ2-1): ETGVTQSPTHLIKTRGQQVTLRCSSQSGHNTVSWYQQALGQGPQFIFQYYREEENGRGNFPPRFSGLQFPNYSSELNVNALELDDSALYLCASSSGTDSYNEQFFGPGTRLTVL.